These 20 T cell receptor beta chains were all obtained from the same sample, sequenced in a study of blood T cell repertoires in COVID-19. Sequencing used immunoSEQ multiplex PCR; TCRdb keeps in-frame clones, though not all of them. The table records around 190,000 clones, about 88% of them present only once. Specimen: peripheral blood. These receptors were obtained from a man in his fifties with COVID-19, enrolled during active disease.

V is TRBV6-1 and J is TRBJ2-5; 7 positions match TRBD1. The CDR3 runs 15 residues. Germline CDR1 reads MNHNS; CDR2 reads SASEGT. Trimming took 1 base from V and 7 from J; bases not matched to a gene: 9. The CDR3 loop reads CASSEVGQFVGTQYF. CDR3 in DNA: TGTGCCAGCAGTGAAGTGGGACAGTTCGTAGGGACCCAGTACTTC.

V usage is TRBV19 and J usage is TRBJ1-4, with D possibly matching TRBD1 (6 bases). CDR3 length: 15 residues. V dropped 5 bases and J dropped 0 bases, with 10 bases sitting between them. Germline CDR1 reads LNHDA; CDR2 reads SQIVND (reference sequence). CDR3 sequence (DNA): TGTGCCAGTAGTTCGGGACACGCAACTAATGAAAAACTGTTTTTT. Its translation: CASSSGHATNEKLFF.

This chain connects TRBV7-9 to TRBJ1-1; 7 bases fit TRBD1. CDR1 SEHNR and CDR2 FQNEAQ come from the germline V gene (reference sequence). The CDR3 length is 13 residues. Trimming at V came to 6 bases and at J to 4 bases, leaving 5 bases not matched to a gene. The CDR3, as DNA: TGTGCCAGCAGTACCGGGACAGCCACTGAAGCTTTCTTT. Protein: CASSTGTATEAFF.

This chain links TRBV6-2 or TRBV6-3 with TRBJ2-7, with D possibly being TRBD1 (5 bases). Per germline, CDR1 MNHEY and CDR2 SVGEGT. The V end lost 0 bases, the J end lost 2 bases, and 17 bases lay between the germline ends. CDR3 size: 17 residues. The CDR3 sequence is CASSYSMSGRATYEQYF. In nucleotides, the CDR3 is TGTGCCAGCAGTTACTCGATGTCTGGCAGGGCCACCTACGAGCAGTACTTC.

The table lists this clone with a few counts. The rearrangement uses TRBV7-2 and TRBJ2-1, with D possibly matching TRBD2 (5 bases). V was shortened by 4 bases and J by 0 bases, with 10 bases between the two germline ends. Germline V CDR1 and CDR2: SGHTA, FQGNSA. CDR3 length: 15 amino acids. Here the CDR3 reads CASSSDWSSYNEQFF. As DNA, the CDR3 is TGTGCCAGCAGCTCGGACTGGAGCTCCTACAATGAGCAGTTCTTC. Supplemented by reference TRBV7-2 and TRBJ2-1, the full variable domain reads GAGVSQSPSNKVTEKGKDVELRCDPISGHTALYWYRQSLGQGLEFLIYFQGNSAPDKSGLPSDRFSAERTGGSVSTLTIQRTQQEDSAVYLCASSSDWSSYNEQFFGPGTRLTVL.

The chain is built from TRBV25-1 and TRBJ2-7; D might be TRBD2 (5 bases). This CDR3 has 13 residues. V was cut by 6 bases and J by 6 bases, with 15 bases left in between. Germline V lookup: CDR1 MGHDK, CDR2 SYGVNS. The CDR3 here is CASSGLPAGEQYF. CDR3 in DNA: TGTGCCAGCAGCGGACTCCCGGCAGGCGAGCAGTACTTC.

The chain employs TRBV4-2 and TRBJ2-7, with D possibly TRBD2 on 5 matching bases. From germline, CDR1 is LGHNA and CDR2 YNFKEQ. The CDR3 runs to 14 residues. The ends were cut back, 1 base at V and 2 bases at J, with 9 bases in the middle. DNA for the CDR3: TGTGCCAGCAGCCAAGTTTTACTAGCCTACGAGCAGTACTTC. It specifies CASSQVLLAYEQYF.

The genes are TRBV7-9 and TRBJ1-5; D is unresolved. The CDR3 is 14 residues long. Trimming cost V 2 bases and J 4 bases, with 9 bases left between them. Germline values: CDR1 SEHNR, CDR2 FQNEAQ (reference sequence). The CDR3 is CASSLWGANQPQHF. CDR3 nucleotide sequence: TGTGCCAGCAGCTTATGGGGAGCTAATCAGCCCCAGCATTTT.

The CDR3 sequence is CASSFGVKGYEQYF. The CDR3 DNA reads TGCGCCAGCAGCTTTGGGGTAAAGGGGTACGAGCAGTACTTC. The V gene is TRBV5-1, the J gene TRBJ2-7, with a weak D call TRBD1 (5 bases). V was clipped by 2 bases and J by 4 bases, with 13 bases between them. CDR1 and CDR2 (germline): SGHRS, YFSETQ. CDR3 length equals 14 residues.

J is TRBJ1-1 and V is TRBV19, with 10 bases lining up with TRBD1. CDR3 length: 14 residues. The germline CDR1 and CDR2 sequences are LNHDA and SQIVND (reference sequence). The V gene end was trimmed by 6 bases and the J gene end by 6 bases; junction bases not matched to a gene: 7. The CDR3: CASRRQGAISEAFF. Here the CDR3 DNA reads TGTGCCAGTAGAAGACAGGGGGCGATTTCTGAAGCTTTCTTT. Drawing the rest from reference TRBV19 and TRBJ1-1, the complete variable domain is DGGITQSPKYLFRKEGQNVTLSCEQNLNHDAMYWYRQDPGQGLRLIYYSQIVNDFQKGDIAEGYSVSREKKESFPLTVTSAQKNPTAFYLCASRRQGAISEAFFGQGTRLTVV.

The V call is TRBV29-1, the J call TRBJ2-7; a weak D match, TRBD2 (6 bases). The CDR3 length is 12 residues. The germline V and J ends were trimmed by 4 bases and 3 bases, with 10 bases remaining between them. Germline CDR1 SQVTM, CDR2 ANQGSEA. CDR3 sequence: CSVVSGNYEQYF. CDR3 DNA: TGCAGCGTTGTTAGCGGCAACTACGAGCAGTACTTC.

This clone was picked up one time. This chain uses TRBV5-4 with TRBJ2-3; 10 bases match TRBD1. The trim removed 4 bases at V and 1 base at J, leaving 3 bases unmatched. This CDR3 contains 15 residues. Germline-derived CDR1 and CDR2 are SGHNT and YYREEE (reference sequence). CDR3 amino acids: CASSPGQGRTDTQYF. The CDR3, as DNA: TGTGCCAGCAGCCCGGGACAGGGGCGCACAGATACGCAGTATTTT.

In its sample, this clone was seen once. V is TRBV27 and J is TRBJ2-2, with D perhaps TRBD2 (5 bases). Trimming removed 2 bases from V and 6 bases from J, with 13 bases in between. Germline V lookup: CDR1 MNHEY, CDR2 SMNVEV (reference sequence). The length of the CDR3 is 15 residues. DNA for the CDR3: TGTGCCAGCAGTTTAACGACTAAGAGGCCCGGGGAGCTGTTTTTT. This translates into CASSLTTKRPGELFF.

The chain is built from TRBV11-3 and TRBJ2-1; D is perhaps TRBD1 (6 bases). CDR3 length: 16 amino acids. CDR1 SGHNT and CDR2 YENEEA come from the germline V gene. Between the trimmed V and J ends, which lost 2 bases and 2 bases, there was a span of 13 bases. CDR3 DNA: TGTGCCAGCAGCTTATTCTCTAAGGGGGCCTACAATGAGCAGTTCTTC. Translation gives CASSLFSKGAYNEQFF.

This chain joins TRBV6-1 and TRBJ1-1; 7 nucleotides align to TRBD1. V lost 1 base and J lost 5; bases outside the gene matches: 4. Germline CDR1 is MNHNS and CDR2 is SASEGT. This CDR3 region has 14 residues. CDR3 loop: CASSEVGGRTEAFF. The CDR3 coding sequence is TGTGCCAGCAGTGAAGTAGGGGGCAGAACTGAAGCTTTCTTT.

The CDR3 coding sequence is TGTGCCAGCCGGAGGGGCGGGGCGCGCCAAGAGACCCAGTACTTC. Translated: CASRRGGARQETQYF. This chain uses TRBV7-6 with TRBJ2-5; the D gene is possibly TRBD2 (6 bases). The germline V gene encodes CDR1 SGHVS and CDR2 FNYEAQ. The V end lost 8 bases, the J end lost 1 base, and 17 bases lay between the germline ends. The CDR3 contains 15 residues.

This rearrangement joins TRBV5-1 to TRBJ2-7, with D possibly matching TRBD2 (6 bases). This CDR3 has 13 residues. The ends were cut back, 1 base at V and 5 bases at J, with 10 bases in the middle. Germline values: CDR1 SGHRS, CDR2 YFSETQ. The CDR3 sequence is CASSLQREDEQYF. CDR3 nucleotide sequence: TGCGCCAGCAGCTTGCAAAGGGAGGACGAGCAGTACTTC.

The chain employs TRBV15 and TRBJ2-7; 8 positions agree with TRBD2. Germline-derived CDR1 and CDR2 are LNHNV and YYDKDF (reference sequence). With V trimmed by 2 bases and J by 7 bases, 10 bases remained unmatched. This CDR3 is built from 15 residues. The CDR3 reads CATSRSVAGSSEQYF. The CDR3 DNA follows: TGTGCCACCAGCAGAAGCGTAGCGGGATCGAGTGAGCAGTACTTC.

The chain employs TRBV28 and TRBJ2-6, with a weak D call TRBD1 (6 bases). Trimming removed 5 bases from V and 4 bases from J, with 12 bases in between. The CDR3 contains 15 residues. Germline-derived CDR1 and CDR2 are MDHEN and SYDVKM. The CDR3 here is CASSPGQLGANVLTF. The CDR3 DNA sequence: TGTGCCAGCAGTCCAGGACAGTTAGGGGCCAACGTCCTGACTTTC.

The V gene is TRBV19, the J gene TRBJ1-6, with 10 bases that match TRBD1. The CDR3 totals 15 residues. V shed 4 bases, J shed 8 bases, and the junction held 5 bases outside the gene matches. The germline CDR1 and CDR2 sequences are LNHDA and SQIVND (reference sequence). The DNA for the CDR3 is TGTGCCAGTAGTAAGGGACAGGGGTCTTATTCACCCCTCCACTTT. It codes for CASSKGQGSYSPLHF. The variable domain in full, completed from reference TRBV19 and TRBJ1-6, reads DGGITQSPKYLFRKEGQNVTLSCEQNLNHDAMYWYRQDPGQGLRLIYYSQIVNDFQKGDIAEGYSVSREKKESFPLTVTSAQKNPTAFYLCASSKGQGSYSPLHFGNGTRLTVT.